The 5 T cell receptor beta chains below were found in one sample sequenced in a study of blood T cell repertoires in COVID-19. Assay used: immunoSEQ multiplex PCR; TCRdb lists only in-frame clones, some missing. The data contain 150,000 to 200,000 clones, more than 75% of them singletons. The sequencing input was PBMCs or T cells enriched from blood (not recorded which). The receptors originated from a human donor with acute COVID-19. The donor label of this sample is uncertain.

The gene calls are TRBV3-1 (or the pseudogene TRBV3-2) and TRBJ1-4, with 8 bases that match TRBD1. The V gene end was trimmed by 1 base and the J gene end by 8 bases; junction bases not matched to a gene: 3. The CDR3 is 14 residues long. In germline, CDR1 is LGHDT, CDR2 YNNKEL (reference sequence). The DNA for the CDR3 is TGTGCCAGCAGCCAAGCAGGGGGCGGGGAAAAACTGTTTTTT. Translating it yields CASSQAGGGEKLFF.

The gene calls are TRBV12-3 or TRBV12-4 and TRBJ2-7; unclear D gene. The CDR3 length is 13 residues. Trimming removed 2 bases at V and 6 bases at J, with 11 bases between. CDR3 region: CASSLQAVSEQYF. CDR3 nucleotide sequence: TGTGCCAGCAGTTTACAGGCAGTTTCCGAGCAGTACTTC.

In its sample, this clone was seen once. Other DNA sequences in this specimen translate into the identical CDR3. The gene calls are TRBV7-2 and TRBJ2-7; no clear D. CDR1 is SGHTA and CDR2 is FQGNSA in the germline V gene. Trimming stripped 0 bases from V and 1 base from J, with 4 bases between. This CDR3 has 13 amino acids. CDR3 in DNA: TGTGCCAGCAGCTTAGCTACTTCCTACGAGCAGTACTTC. Translated: CASSLATSYEQYF.

This chain joins TRBV9 and TRBJ2-5, with TRBD2 identical over 14 bases. The CDR3 consists of 18 residues. Looked up from germline, CDR1 is SGDLS and CDR2 is YYNGEE. The J segment lost 2 bases and the V segment lost 0 bases, leaving 6 bases of the junction unmatched. The CDR3 region has the DNA TGTGCCAGCAGCGTAGCCGGACTAGCGGGGGGTACACAAGAGACCCAGTACTTC. This gives the protein CASSVAGLAGGTQETQYF.

The chain employs TRBV5-4 and TRBJ2-3, with TRBD2 identical over 12 bases. The germline gives CDR1 SGHNT, CDR2 YYREEE (reference sequence). Trimming took 4 bases from V and 2 from J; bases not matched to a gene: 5. This CDR3 spans 16 amino acids. The CDR3 region has the DNA TGTGCCAGCAGCCTCGGACTAGCGGGGTCCACAGATACGCAGTATTTT. Its translation is CASSLGLAGSTDTQYF.